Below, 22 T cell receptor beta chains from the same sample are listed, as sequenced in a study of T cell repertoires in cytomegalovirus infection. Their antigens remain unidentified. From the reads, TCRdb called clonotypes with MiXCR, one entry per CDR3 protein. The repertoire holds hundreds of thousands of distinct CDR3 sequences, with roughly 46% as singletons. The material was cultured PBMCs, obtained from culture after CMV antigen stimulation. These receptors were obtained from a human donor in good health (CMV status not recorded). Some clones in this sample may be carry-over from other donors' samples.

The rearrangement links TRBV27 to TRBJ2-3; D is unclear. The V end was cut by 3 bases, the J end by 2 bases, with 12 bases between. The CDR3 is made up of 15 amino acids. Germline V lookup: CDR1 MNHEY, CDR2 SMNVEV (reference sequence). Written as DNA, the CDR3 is TGTGCCAGCAGTTTGGGCCCCACAGCCACAGATACGCAGTATTTT. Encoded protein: CASSLGPTATDTQYF.

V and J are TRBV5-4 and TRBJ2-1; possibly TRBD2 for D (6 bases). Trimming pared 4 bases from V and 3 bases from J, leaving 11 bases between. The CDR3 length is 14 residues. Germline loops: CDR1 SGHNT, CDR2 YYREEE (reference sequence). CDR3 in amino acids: CASSLPGDYNEQFF. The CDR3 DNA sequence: TGTGCCAGCAGCCTCCCGGGGGACTACAATGAGCAGTTCTTC.

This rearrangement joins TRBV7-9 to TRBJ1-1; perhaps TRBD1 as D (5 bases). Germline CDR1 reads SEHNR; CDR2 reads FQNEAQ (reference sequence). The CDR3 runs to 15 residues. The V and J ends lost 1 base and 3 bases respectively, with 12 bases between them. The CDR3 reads CASSLGGGSDTEAFF. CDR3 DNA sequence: TGTGCCAGCAGCTTAGGGGGGGGGTCGGACACTGAAGCTTTCTTT. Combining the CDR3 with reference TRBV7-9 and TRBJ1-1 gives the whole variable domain DTGVSQNPRHKITKRGQNVTFRCDPISEHNRLYWYRQTLGQGPEFLTYFQNEAQLEKSRLLSDRFSAERPKGSFSTLEIQRTEQGDSAMYLCASSLGGGSDTEAFFGQGTRLTVV.

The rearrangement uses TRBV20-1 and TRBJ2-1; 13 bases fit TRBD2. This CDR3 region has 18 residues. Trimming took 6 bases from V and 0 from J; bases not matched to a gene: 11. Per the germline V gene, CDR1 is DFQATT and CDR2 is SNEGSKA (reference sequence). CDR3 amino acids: CSADTSGRVRSSYNEQFF. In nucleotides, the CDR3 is TGCAGTGCCGATACTAGCGGGAGGGTCCGGAGCTCCTACAATGAGCAGTTCTTC.

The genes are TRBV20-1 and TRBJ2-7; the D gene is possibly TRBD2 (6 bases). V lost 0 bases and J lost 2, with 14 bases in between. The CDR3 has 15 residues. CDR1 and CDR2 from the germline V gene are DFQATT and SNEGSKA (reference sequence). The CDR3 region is CSARDLAGNTYEQYF. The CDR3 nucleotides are TGCAGTGCTAGAGATCTTGCGGGGAATACCTACGAGCAGTACTTC.

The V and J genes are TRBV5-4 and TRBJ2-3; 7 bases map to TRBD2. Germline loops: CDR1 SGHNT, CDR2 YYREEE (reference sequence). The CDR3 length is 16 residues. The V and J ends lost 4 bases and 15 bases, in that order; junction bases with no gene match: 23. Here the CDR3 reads CASSLLGGERDPTQYF. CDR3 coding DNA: TGTGCCAGCAGCCTCCTGGGAGGGGAAAGGGACCCCACACAATATTTT.

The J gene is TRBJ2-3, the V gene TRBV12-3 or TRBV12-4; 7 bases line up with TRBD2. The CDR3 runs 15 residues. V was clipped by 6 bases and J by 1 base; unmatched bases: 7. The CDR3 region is CASSPHGGGTDTQYF. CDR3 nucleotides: TGTGCCAGCAGCCCACATGGGGGGGGCACAGATACGCAGTATTTT.

This chain's CDR3 is CASSYANSESDGYTF. CDR3 sequence (DNA): TGTGCCAGCAGTTACGCGAACAGCGAATCGGATGGCTACACCTTC. The chain has TRBV6-5 and TRBJ1-2; unclear D gene. From germline, CDR1 is MNHEY and CDR2 SVGAGI. Trimming cost V 2 bases and J 6 bases, with 16 bases left between them. The CDR3 runs 15 residues.

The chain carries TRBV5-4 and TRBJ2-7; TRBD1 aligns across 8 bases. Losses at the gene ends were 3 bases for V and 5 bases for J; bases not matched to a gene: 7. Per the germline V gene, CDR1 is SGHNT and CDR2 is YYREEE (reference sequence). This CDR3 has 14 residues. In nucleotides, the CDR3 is TGTGCCAGCAGCTCGCGGACAGGGTCCCACGAGCAGTACTTC. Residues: CASSSRTGSHEQYF.

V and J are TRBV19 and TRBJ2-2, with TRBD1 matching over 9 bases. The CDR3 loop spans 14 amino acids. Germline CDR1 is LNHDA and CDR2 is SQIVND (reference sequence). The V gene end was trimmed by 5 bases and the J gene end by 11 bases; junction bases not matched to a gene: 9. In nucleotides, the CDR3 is TGTGCCAGTAGTCCGGACGGGACAGGGCGAGAGCTGTTTTTT. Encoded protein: CASSPDGTGRELFF. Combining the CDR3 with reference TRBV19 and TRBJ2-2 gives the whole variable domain DGGITQSPKYLFRKEGQNVTLSCEQNLNHDAMYWYRQDPGQGLRLIYYSQIVNDFQKGDIAEGYSVSREKKESFPLTVTSAQKNPTAFYLCASSPDGTGRELFFGEGSRLTVL.

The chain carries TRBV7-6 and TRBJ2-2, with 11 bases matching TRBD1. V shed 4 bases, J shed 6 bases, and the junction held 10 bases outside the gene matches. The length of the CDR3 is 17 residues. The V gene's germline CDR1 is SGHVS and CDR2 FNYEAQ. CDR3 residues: CASSSTGTGGIAGELFF. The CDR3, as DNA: TGTGCCAGCAGCTCCACCGGGACAGGGGGTATCGCCGGGGAGCTGTTTTTT.

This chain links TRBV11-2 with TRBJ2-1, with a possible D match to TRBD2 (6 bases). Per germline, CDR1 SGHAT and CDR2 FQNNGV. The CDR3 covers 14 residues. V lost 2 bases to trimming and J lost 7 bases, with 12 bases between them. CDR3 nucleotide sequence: TGTGCCAGCAGCTTACTCAGAGGAGGGAATGAGCAGTTCTTC. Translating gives CASSLLRGGNEQFF.

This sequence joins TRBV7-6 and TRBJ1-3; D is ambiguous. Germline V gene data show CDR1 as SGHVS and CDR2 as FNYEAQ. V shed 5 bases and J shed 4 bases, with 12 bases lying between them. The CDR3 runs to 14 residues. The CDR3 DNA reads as TGTGCCAGCAGCACCTCCGGAGACGGAAACACCATATATTTT. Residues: CASSTSGDGNTIYF.

The CDR3 spells CASSQGQGYEQFF. CDR3 coding DNA: TGTGCCAGCAGCCAGGGACAGGGCTATGAGCAGTTCTTC. The chain uses TRBV7-9 and TRBJ2-1, with 9 positions matching TRBD1. Germline values: CDR1 SEHNR, CDR2 FQNEAQ (reference sequence). The CDR3 has 13 residues. Trimming removed 5 bases from V and 8 bases from J; junction bases left unmatched: 4. The full variable domain, in which reference TRBV7-9 and TRBJ2-1 provide the parts outside the CDR3, is DTGVSQNPRHKITKRGQNVTFRCDPISEHNRLYWYRQTLGQGPEFLTYFQNEAQLEKSRLLSDRFSAERPKGSFSTLEIQRTEQGDSAMYLCASSQGQGYEQFFGPGTRLTVL.

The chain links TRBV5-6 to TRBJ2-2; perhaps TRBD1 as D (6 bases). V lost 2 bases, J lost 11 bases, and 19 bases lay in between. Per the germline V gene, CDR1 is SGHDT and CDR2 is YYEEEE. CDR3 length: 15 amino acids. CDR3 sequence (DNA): TGTGCCAGCAGCTTAGGGGGACCGCTACCGGAAGAGCTGTTTTTT. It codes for CASSLGGPLPEELFF.

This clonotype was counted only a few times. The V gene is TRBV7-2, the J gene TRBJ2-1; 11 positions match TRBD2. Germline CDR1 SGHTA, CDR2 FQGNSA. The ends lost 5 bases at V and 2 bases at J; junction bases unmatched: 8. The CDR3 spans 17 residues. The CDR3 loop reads CASSLGRLAGTYNEQFF. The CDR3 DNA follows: TGTGCCAGCAGCCTGGGGAGACTAGCGGGGACCTACAATGAGCAGTTCTTC.

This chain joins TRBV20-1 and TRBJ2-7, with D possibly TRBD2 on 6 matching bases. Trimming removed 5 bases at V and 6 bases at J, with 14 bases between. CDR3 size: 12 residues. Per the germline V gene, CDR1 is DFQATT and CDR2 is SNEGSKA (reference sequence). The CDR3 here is CSASQGLAEQYF. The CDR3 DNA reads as TGCAGTGCTTCTCAGGGACTGGCCGAGCAGTACTTC.

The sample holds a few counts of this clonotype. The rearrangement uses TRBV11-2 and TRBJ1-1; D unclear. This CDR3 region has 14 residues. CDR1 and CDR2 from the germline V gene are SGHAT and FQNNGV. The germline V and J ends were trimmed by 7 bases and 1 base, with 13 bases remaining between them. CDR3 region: CASTTLKENTEAFF. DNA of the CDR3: TGTGCCAGCACCACGCTGAAGGAGAACACTGAAGCTTTCTTT. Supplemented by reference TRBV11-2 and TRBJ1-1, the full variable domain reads EAGVAQSPRYKIIEKRQSVAFWCNPISGHATLYWYQQILGQGPKLLIQFQNNGVVDDSQLPKDRFSAERLKGVDSTLKIQPAKLEDSAVYLCASTTLKENTEAFFGQGTRLTVV.

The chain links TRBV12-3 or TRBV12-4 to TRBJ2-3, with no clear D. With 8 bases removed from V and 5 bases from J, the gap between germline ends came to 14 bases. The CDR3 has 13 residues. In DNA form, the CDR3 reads TGTGCCAGCGGGCAGGTTCTTGGAGATACGCAGTATTTT. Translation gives CASGQVLGDTQYF.

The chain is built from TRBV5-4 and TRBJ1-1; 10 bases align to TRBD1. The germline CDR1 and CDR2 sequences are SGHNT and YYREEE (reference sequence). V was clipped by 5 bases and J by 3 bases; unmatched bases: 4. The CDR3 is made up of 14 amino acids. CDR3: CASSRDRGHTEAFF. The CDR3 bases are TGTGCCAGCAGTCGGGACAGGGGACACACTGAAGCTTTCTTT.

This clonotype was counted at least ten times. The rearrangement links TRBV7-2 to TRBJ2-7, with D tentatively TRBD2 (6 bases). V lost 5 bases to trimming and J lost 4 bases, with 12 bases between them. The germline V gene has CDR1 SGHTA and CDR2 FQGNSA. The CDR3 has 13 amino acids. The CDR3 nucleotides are TGTGCCAGCAGCCGGGACGGAGGGTACGAGCAGTACTTC. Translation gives CASSRDGGYEQYF.

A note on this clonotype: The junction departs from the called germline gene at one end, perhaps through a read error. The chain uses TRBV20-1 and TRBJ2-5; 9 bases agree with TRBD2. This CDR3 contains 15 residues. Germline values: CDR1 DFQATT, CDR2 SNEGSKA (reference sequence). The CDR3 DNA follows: TGCAGTGCCCAATATGGTAGCGGGGGCCACGATAGCGCCCCCTTC. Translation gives CSAQYGSGGHDSAPF.